The T cell receptor beta chain described here comes from a study of long-term antiretroviral therapy in people with HIV. Study results and caveats: Spans of CDR3 length were tighter for HIV repertoires than for controls. Diversity rose after ART but stayed below transplant donor controls.

Held in samples before DNA extraction were about 0.85-10 million cryopreserved PBMC. Running of the v3.0 immunoSEQ assay took place at survey level. TCRdb keeps only in-frame clones here, not all; method: immunoSEQ multiplex PCR. Altogether about 24,000 clones are present, roughly 77% being singletons, with the ten largest covering 4.5% to 6%. A word on this clone: No antigen is known for it.

The CDR3 is 13 amino acids. From germline, CDR1 is SQVTM and CDR2 ANQGSEA. Trimming cost V 4 bases and J 3 bases, with 10 bases left between them. The sample was unsorted PBMCs, taken 4.4 years after starting antiretroviral therapy. The clonotype originates from a man aged 30 to 45 with HIV. This sequence joins TRBV29-1 and TRBJ1-5, with D hard to call. For the CDR3, the DNA is TGCAGCGTTGGTGAGGACCCCAATCAGCCCCAGCATTTT. Protein: CSVGEDPNQPQHF. The entire variable domain, with the rest obtained from reference TRBV29-1 and TRBJ1-5, is as follows: SAVISQKPSRDICQRGTSLTIQCQVDSQVTMMFWYRQQPGQSLTLIATANQGSEATYESGFVIDKFPISRPNLTFSTLTVSNMSPEDSSIYLCSVGEDPNQPQHFGDGTRLSIL.